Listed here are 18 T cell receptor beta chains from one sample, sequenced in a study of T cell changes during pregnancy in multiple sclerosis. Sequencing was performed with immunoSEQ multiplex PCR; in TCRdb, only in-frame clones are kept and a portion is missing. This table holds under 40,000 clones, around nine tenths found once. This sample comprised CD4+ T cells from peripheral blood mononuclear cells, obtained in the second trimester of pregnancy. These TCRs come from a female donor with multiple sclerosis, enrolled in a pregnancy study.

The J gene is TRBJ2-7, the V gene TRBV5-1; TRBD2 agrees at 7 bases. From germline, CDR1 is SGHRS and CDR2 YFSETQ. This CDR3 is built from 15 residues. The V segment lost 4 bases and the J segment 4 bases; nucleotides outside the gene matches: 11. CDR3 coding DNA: TGCGCCAGCAGCGACCCCAGTGCGGGAGCGTACGAGCAGTACTTC. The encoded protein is CASSDPSAGAYEQYF.

The CDR3: CASSLGLAVTDTQYF. CDR3 in DNA: TGTGCCAGCAGCTTAGGACTAGCTGTTACAGATACGCAGTATTTT. The chain employs TRBV7-8 and TRBJ2-3; 7 nucleotides agree with TRBD2. Germline trimming cut 1 base from V and 3 bases from J; bases unmatched to any gene: 4. Germline V gives CDR1 SGHVS, CDR2 FQNEAQ. The CDR3 totals 15 residues.

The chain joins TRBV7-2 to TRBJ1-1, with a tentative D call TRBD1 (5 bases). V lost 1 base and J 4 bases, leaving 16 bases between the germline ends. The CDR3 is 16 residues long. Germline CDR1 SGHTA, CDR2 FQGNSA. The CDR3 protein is CASSLGGLMARTEAFF. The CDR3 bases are TGTGCCAGCAGCTTAGGGGGCCTCATGGCGCGCACTGAAGCTTTCTTT.

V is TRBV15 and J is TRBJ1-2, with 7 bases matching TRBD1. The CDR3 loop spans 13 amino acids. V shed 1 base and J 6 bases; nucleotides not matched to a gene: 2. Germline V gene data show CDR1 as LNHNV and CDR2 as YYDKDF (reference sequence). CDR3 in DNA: TGTGCCACCAGCAGAGTGGGGACAGATGGCTACACCTTC. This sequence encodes CATSRVGTDGYTF.

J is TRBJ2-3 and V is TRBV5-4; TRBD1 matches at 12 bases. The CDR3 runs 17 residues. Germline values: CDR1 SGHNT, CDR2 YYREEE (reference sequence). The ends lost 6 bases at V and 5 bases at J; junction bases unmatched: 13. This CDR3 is CASNPGGQGALGDTQYF. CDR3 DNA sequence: TGTGCCAGCAACCCTGGGGGACAGGGGGCGCTTGGAGATACGCAGTATTTT.

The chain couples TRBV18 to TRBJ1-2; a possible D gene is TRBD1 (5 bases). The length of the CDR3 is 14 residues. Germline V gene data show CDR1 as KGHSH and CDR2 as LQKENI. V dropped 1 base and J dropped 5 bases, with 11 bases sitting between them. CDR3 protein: CASSPQGILYGYTF. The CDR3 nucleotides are TGTGCCAGCTCACCACAGGGGATCTTGTATGGCTACACCTTC.

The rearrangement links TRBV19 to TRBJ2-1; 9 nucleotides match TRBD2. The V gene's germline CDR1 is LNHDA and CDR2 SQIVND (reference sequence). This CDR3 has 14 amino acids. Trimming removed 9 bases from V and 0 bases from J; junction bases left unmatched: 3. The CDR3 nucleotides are TGTGCCAGCAATAGCGGGAGCTCCTACAATGAGCAGTTCTTC. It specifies CASNSGSSYNEQFF. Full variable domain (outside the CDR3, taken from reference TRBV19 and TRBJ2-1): DGGITQSPKYLFRKEGQNVTLSCEQNLNHDAMYWYRQDPGQGLRLIYYSQIVNDFQKGDIAEGYSVSREKKESFPLTVTSAQKNPTAFYLCASNSGSSYNEQFFGPGTRLTVL.

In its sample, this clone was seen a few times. CDR3 nucleotides: TGTGCCAGTAGTGACCCTAGGGGGCTAGGCTATGGCTACACCTTC. It encodes CASSDPRGLGYGYTF. The chain links TRBV19 to TRBJ1-2, with 7 bases that match TRBD1. The CDR3 spans 15 residues. Trimming cost V 5 bases and J 4 bases; bases outside gene matches: 10. Per the germline V gene, CDR1 is LNHDA and CDR2 is SQIVND (reference sequence).

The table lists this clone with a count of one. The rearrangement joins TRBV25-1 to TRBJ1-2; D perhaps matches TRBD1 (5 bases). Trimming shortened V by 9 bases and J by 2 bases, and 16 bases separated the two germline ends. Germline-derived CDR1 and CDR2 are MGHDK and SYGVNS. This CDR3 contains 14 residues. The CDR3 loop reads CASSTAGVNYGYTF. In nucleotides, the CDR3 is TGTGCCAGTTCGACAGCGGGTGTAAACTATGGCTACACCTTC.

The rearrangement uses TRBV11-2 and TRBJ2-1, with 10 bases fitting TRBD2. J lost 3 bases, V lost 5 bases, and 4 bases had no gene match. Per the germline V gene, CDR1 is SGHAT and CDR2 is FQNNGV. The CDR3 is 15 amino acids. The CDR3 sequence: CASSILAGVYNEQFF. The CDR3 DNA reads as TGTGCCAGCAGCATTCTAGCGGGGGTCTACAATGAGCAGTTCTTC.

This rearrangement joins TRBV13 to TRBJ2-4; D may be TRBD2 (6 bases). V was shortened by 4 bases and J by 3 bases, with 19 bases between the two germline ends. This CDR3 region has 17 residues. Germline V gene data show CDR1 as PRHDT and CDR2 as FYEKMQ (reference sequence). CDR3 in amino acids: CASSSGVLRGGKNIQYF. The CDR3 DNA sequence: TGTGCCAGCAGCTCCGGAGTCCTGCGGGGAGGCAAAAACATTCAGTACTTC.

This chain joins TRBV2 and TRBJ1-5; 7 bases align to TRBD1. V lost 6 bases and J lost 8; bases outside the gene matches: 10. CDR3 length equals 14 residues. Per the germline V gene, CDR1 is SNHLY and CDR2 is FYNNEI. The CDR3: CASRGTGEREPQHF. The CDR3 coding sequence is TGTGCCAGCAGGGGTACAGGGGAGAGGGAGCCCCAGCATTTT.

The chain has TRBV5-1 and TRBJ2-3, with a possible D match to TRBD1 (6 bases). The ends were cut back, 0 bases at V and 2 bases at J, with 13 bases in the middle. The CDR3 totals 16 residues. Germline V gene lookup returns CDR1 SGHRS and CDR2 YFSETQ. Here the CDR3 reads CASSLAAPGVTDTQYF. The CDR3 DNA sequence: TGCGCCAGCAGCTTGGCCGCACCAGGGGTCACAGATACGCAGTATTTT.

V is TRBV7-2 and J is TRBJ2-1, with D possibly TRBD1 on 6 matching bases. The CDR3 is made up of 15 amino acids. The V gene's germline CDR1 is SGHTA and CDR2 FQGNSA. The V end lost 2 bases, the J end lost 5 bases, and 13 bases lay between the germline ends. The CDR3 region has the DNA TGTGCCAGCAGCTTAACAGGGATTGGGCACAATGAGCAGTTCTTC. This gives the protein CASSLTGIGHNEQFF.

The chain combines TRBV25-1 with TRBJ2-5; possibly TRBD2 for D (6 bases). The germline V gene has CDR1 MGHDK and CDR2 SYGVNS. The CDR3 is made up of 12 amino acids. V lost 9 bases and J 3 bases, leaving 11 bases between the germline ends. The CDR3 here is CASVWGEETQYF. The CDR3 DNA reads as TGTGCCAGTGTGTGGGGGGAAGAGACCCAGTACTTC.

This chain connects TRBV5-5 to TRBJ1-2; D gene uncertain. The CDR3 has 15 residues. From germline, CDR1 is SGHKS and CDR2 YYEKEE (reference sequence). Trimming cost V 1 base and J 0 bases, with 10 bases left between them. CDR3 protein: CASSLLHAANYGYTF. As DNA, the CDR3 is TGTGCCAGCAGCTTGTTGCACGCAGCTAACTATGGCTACACCTTC.

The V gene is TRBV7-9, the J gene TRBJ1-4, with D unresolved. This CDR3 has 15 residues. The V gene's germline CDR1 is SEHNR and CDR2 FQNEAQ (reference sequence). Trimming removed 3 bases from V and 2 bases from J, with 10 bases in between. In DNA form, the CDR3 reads TGTGCCAGCAGCTTCTCGGGGAGTACTAATGAAAAACTGTTTTTT. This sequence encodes CASSFSGSTNEKLFF.

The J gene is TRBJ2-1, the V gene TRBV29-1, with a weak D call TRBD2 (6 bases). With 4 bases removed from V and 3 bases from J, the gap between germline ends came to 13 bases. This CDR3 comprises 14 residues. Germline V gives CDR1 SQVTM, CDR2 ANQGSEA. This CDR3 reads CSVAGDGDYNEQFF. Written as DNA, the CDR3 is TGCAGCGTTGCGGGAGATGGAGACTACAATGAGCAGTTCTTC.